Listed below are T cell receptor beta chains from one sample, sequenced in a study of blood T cell repertoires in COVID-19. Some clones are missing from TCRdb's copy, which holds only in-frame ones; the method was immunoSEQ multiplex PCR. The data contain about 260,000 clones, around 86% of them singletons. The sample consisted of peripheral blood. Every receptor here comes from a middle-aged man who had recovered from COVID-19. CDR3s include the opening cysteine and the closing phenylalanine or tryptophan. Fields, in order: CDR3 protein, CDR3 DNA, clone size, D gene, V gene, J gene. The D gene is left open where the match is weak. Part of the rows lack a size; the others show once, few, many or a class for expanded clones.

CDR3 protein: CASSSGQGKAYEQYF
CDR3 DNA: TGTGCCAGCAGCTCCGGACAGGGGAAAGCCTACGAGCAGTACTTC
clone size: -
D gene: TRBD1
V gene: TRBV6-6
J gene: TRBJ2-7

CDR3 protein: CASSLGPYNEQFF
CDR3 DNA: TGTGCCAGTAGTCTGGGCCCCTACAATGAGCAGTTCTTC
clone size: -
D gene: -
V gene: TRBV19
J gene: TRBJ2-1

CDR3 protein: CASSQDGAGKEQFF
CDR3 DNA: TGCGCCAGCAGCCAAGATGGCGCAGGCAAGGAGCAGTTCTTC
clone size: -
D gene: -
V gene: TRBV4-1
J gene: TRBJ2-1

CDR3 protein: CASSLSSYNEQFF
CDR3 DNA: TGTGCCAGCAGCCTGTCCTCCTACAATGAGCAGTTCTTC
clone size: -
D gene: -
V gene: TRBV11-2
J gene: TRBJ2-1

CDR3 protein: CASSRKFGTSYNEQFF
CDR3 DNA: TGTGCCAGCAGCCGCAAATTCGGGACATCTTACAATGAGCAGTTCTTC
clone size: -
D gene: -
V gene: TRBV3-1/TRBV3-2
J gene: TRBJ2-1

CDR3 protein: CASRIGVGGEQTQYF
CDR3 DNA: TGTGCCAGCAGAATCGGGGTGGGAGGGGAACAGACCCAGTACTTC
clone size: -
D gene: TRBD2
V gene: TRBV4-2
J gene: TRBJ2-5

CDR3 protein: CSARSGGRVTGELFF
CDR3 DNA: TGCAGCGCCCGGTCGGGGGGGAGGGTGACCGGGGAGCTGTTTTTT
clone size: -
D gene: TRBD2
V gene: TRBV29-1
J gene: TRBJ2-2

CDR3 protein: CSVPEWDFRYNEQFF
CDR3 DNA: TGCAGCGTTCCAGAATGGGACTTTCGATACAATGAGCAGTTCTTC
clone size: -
D gene: -
V gene: TRBV29-1
J gene: TRBJ2-1

CDR3 protein: CASSLSGVEQYF
CDR3 DNA: TGTGCCAGCAGCTTGTCCGGTGTCGAGCAGTACTTC
clone size: few
D gene: -
V gene: TRBV7-9
J gene: TRBJ2-7

CDR3 protein: CASSPRTSGIYNEQFF
CDR3 DNA: TGTGCCAGCAGCCCCAGGACTAGCGGAATCTACAATGAGCAGTTCTTC
clone size: -
D gene: TRBD2
V gene: TRBV27
J gene: TRBJ2-1

CDR3 protein: CASLSGGYNEQFF
CDR3 DNA: TGTGCCAGCCTCTCGGGGGGTTACAATGAGCAGTTCTTC
clone size: -
D gene: TRBD2
V gene: TRBV28
J gene: TRBJ2-1

CDR3 protein: CASSLDLAGVVYEQFF
CDR3 DNA: TGTGCCAGCAGCTTAGACCTAGCGGGAGTTGTCTATGAGCAGTTCTTC
clone size: -
D gene: TRBD2
V gene: TRBV11-1
J gene: TRBJ2-1

CDR3 protein: CASSPNSYEQYF
CDR3 DNA: TGTGCCAGCAGCCCCAACTCCTACGAGCAGTACTTC
clone size: -
D gene: -
V gene: TRBV5-4
J gene: TRBJ2-7

CDR3 protein: CASSEEGYGYTF
CDR3 DNA: TGTGCCAGCAGTGAAGAGGGTTATGGCTACACCTTC
clone size: -
D gene: -
V gene: TRBV6-4
J gene: TRBJ1-2

CDR3 protein: CASSQESASGRFDEQFF
CDR3 DNA: TGCGCCAGCAGCCAAGAATCGGCTAGCGGGAGATTCGATGAGCAGTTCTTC
clone size: -
D gene: TRBD2
V gene: TRBV4-1
J gene: TRBJ2-1

CDR3 protein: CASSQEVRGEQYF
CDR3 DNA: TGTGCCAGCAGCCAAGAAGTCAGGGGCGAGCAGTACTTC
clone size: -
D gene: -
V gene: TRBV3-1/TRBV3-2
J gene: TRBJ2-7

CDR3 protein: CASSWDSYGYTF
CDR3 DNA: TGTGCCAGCAGTTGGGACAGCTATGGCTACACCTTC
clone size: -
D gene: TRBD1
V gene: TRBV12-3/TRBV12-4
J gene: TRBJ1-2

CDR3 protein: CASSPLRDRSSGANVLTF
CDR3 DNA: TGTGCCAGCAGCCCCCTTCGGGACAGGAGCTCTGGGGCCAACGTCCTGACTTTC
clone size: -
D gene: TRBD1
V gene: TRBV7-3
J gene: TRBJ2-6

CDR3 protein: CASSVGSSGTSGYEQYF
CDR3 DNA: TGTGCCAGCAGCGTAGGAAGTTCTGGGACTAGCGGTTACGAGCAGTACTTC
clone size: -
D gene: TRBD2
V gene: TRBV9
J gene: TRBJ2-7

CDR3 protein: CASSDKARGGYTF
CDR3 DNA: TGTGCCAGCAGTGACAAGGCGCGAGGTGGCTACACCTTC
clone size: -
D gene: -
V gene: TRBV6-4
J gene: TRBJ1-2

CDR3 protein: CASSLGGDWVSNEQFF
CDR3 DNA: TGTGCCAGCAGCTTAGGTGGGGACTGGGTTTCGAATGAGCAGTTCTTC
clone size: -
D gene: -
V gene: TRBV7-2
J gene: TRBJ2-1

CDR3 protein: CSVYNTEAFF
CDR3 DNA: TGCAGCGTCTATAACACTGAAGCTTTCTTT
clone size: once
D gene: -
V gene: TRBV29-1
J gene: TRBJ1-1

CDR3 protein: CASSYSSSGRWTQYF
CDR3 DNA: TGCGCCAGCAGCTACTCCTCTAGCGGGAGGTGGACGCAGTATTTT
clone size: -
D gene: TRBD2
V gene: TRBV5-1
J gene: TRBJ2-3

CDR3 protein: CASSEGPPGGVEQYF
CDR3 DNA: TGTGCCAGCAGTGAAGGGCCCCCAGGGGGCGTCGAGCAGTACTTC
clone size: -
D gene: TRBD1
V gene: TRBV2
J gene: TRBJ2-7

CDR3 protein: CASSLTGNEEYF
CDR3 DNA: TGTGCCAGCAGTTTAACAGGGAATGAAGAGTACTTC
clone size: -
D gene: -
V gene: TRBV27
J gene: TRBJ2-7

CDR3 protein: CASSLKGYEQYF
CDR3 DNA: TGTGCCAGCAGCTTGAAGGGGTACGAGCAGTACTTC
clone size: -
D gene: -
V gene: TRBV5-4
J gene: TRBJ2-7

CDR3 protein: CASSVDAGGQETQYF
CDR3 DNA: TGTGCCAGCAGCGTAGACGCGGGAGGGCAAGAGACCCAGTACTTC
clone size: -
D gene: TRBD2
V gene: TRBV9
J gene: TRBJ2-5

CDR3 protein: CASSRGGAQHF
CDR3 DNA: TGTGCCAGCAGCCGAGGGGGGGCCCAGCATTTT
clone size: -
D gene: -
V gene: TRBV12-3/TRBV12-4
J gene: TRBJ1-5

CDR3 protein: CASDGGRGTYEQYF
CDR3 DNA: TGTGCCAGCGACGGGGGCAGGGGGACCTACGAGCAGTACTTC
clone size: -
D gene: -
V gene: TRBV16
J gene: TRBJ2-7

CDR3 protein: CSASGLAGATTDTQYF
CDR3 DNA: TGCAGTGCTAGTGGCCTAGCGGGGGCTACCACAGATACGCAGTATTTT
clone size: -
D gene: TRBD2
V gene: TRBV20-1
J gene: TRBJ2-3

CDR3 protein: CAPGDTEAFF
CDR3 DNA: TGTGCCCCGGGGGACACTGAAGCTTTCTTT
clone size: -
D gene: -
V gene: TRBV10-3
J gene: TRBJ1-1

CDR3 protein: CASHSARRGRGPDTQYF
CDR3 DNA: TGCGCCAGCCACAGCGCCCGCAGGGGGCGAGGTCCAGATACGCAGTATTTT
clone size: -
D gene: TRBD1
V gene: TRBV5-1
J gene: TRBJ2-3

CDR3 protein: CASSQSGGPDRYF
CDR3 DNA: TGTGCCAGCAGCCAAAGCGGGGGCCCAGACCGGTACTTC
clone size: -
D gene: TRBD2
V gene: TRBV3-1/TRBV3-2
J gene: TRBJ2-5

CDR3 protein: CASSFLAGVTDTQYF
CDR3 DNA: TGTGCCAGCAGCTTCCTAGCGGGAGTTACAGATACGCAGTATTTT
clone size: -
D gene: TRBD2
V gene: TRBV7-3
J gene: TRBJ2-3

CDR3 protein: CASSPPTSGSSYNEQFF
CDR3 DNA: TGTGCCAGCTCACCACCGACTAGCGGGAGCTCCTACAATGAGCAGTTCTTC
clone size: -
D gene: TRBD2
V gene: TRBV18
J gene: TRBJ2-1

CDR3 protein: CASSQTGTGLNEQYF
CDR3 DNA: TGTGCCAGCAGCCAAACCGGGACAGGGTTGAACGAGCAGTACTTC
clone size: -
D gene: TRBD1
V gene: TRBV4-2
J gene: TRBJ2-7

CDR3 protein: CASSLMDRAYEQYF
CDR3 DNA: TGTGCCAGCAGCTTGATGGACAGAGCCTACGAGCAGTACTTC
clone size: -
D gene: -
V gene: TRBV5-4
J gene: TRBJ2-7

CDR3 protein: CSVIGQGEKGDGYTF
CDR3 DNA: TGCAGCGTTATTGGACAGGGGGAGAAGGGAGATGGCTACACCTTC
clone size: once
D gene: TRBD1
V gene: TRBV29-1
J gene: TRBJ1-2

CDR3 protein: CASSGQDPTSGRTDTQYF
CDR3 DNA: TGTGCCAGCTCAGGGCAGGATCCAACTAGCGGTCGCACAGATACGCAGTATTTT
clone size: few
D gene: TRBD2
V gene: TRBV18
J gene: TRBJ2-3

CDR3 protein: CATSELTGRTDTQYF
CDR3 DNA: TGTGCCACCAGTGAGCTTACAGGGCGCACAGATACGCAGTATTTT
clone size: -
D gene: -
V gene: TRBV24-1
J gene: TRBJ2-3

CDR3 protein: CASSPSGGRRRTEAFF
CDR3 DNA: TGTGCCAGCTCACCCTCAGGGGGCAGGAGGAGAACTGAAGCTTTCTTT
clone size: few
D gene: TRBD1
V gene: TRBV18
J gene: TRBJ1-1

CDR3 protein: CATSDGASARAFF
CDR3 DNA: TGTGCCACCAGTGACGGCGCGTCAGCCAGGGCGTTCTTC
clone size: -
D gene: -
V gene: TRBV24-1
J gene: TRBJ2-1

CDR3 protein: CASSPGTGNGYTF
CDR3 DNA: TGTGCCAGCAGTCCAGGGACAGGGAATGGCTACACCTTC
clone size: -
D gene: TRBD1
V gene: TRBV27
J gene: TRBJ1-2

CDR3 protein: CASSFRSGYPNTEAFF
CDR3 DNA: TGTGCCAGCAGTTTTCGATCAGGGTACCCGAACACTGAAGCTTTCTTT
clone size: once
D gene: -
V gene: TRBV6-2/TRBV6-3
J gene: TRBJ1-1

CDR3 protein: CASSVGPNRGFNEQYF
CDR3 DNA: TGTGCCAGCAGCGTAGGTCCCAACAGGGGTTTCAACGAGCAGTACTTC
clone size: -
D gene: TRBD1
V gene: TRBV9
J gene: TRBJ2-7

CDR3 protein: CAWGTTGGNEQFF
CDR3 DNA: TGTGCCTGGGGAACAACAGGGGGCAATGAGCAGTTCTTC
clone size: -
D gene: TRBD1
V gene: TRBV30
J gene: TRBJ2-1

CDR3 protein: CASSLDRQHYGYTF
CDR3 DNA: TGTGCCAGCAGCTTGGACAGACAGCACTATGGCTACACCTTC
clone size: few
D gene: -
V gene: TRBV5-5
J gene: TRBJ1-2

CDR3 protein: CASSFKGQTEAFF
CDR3 DNA: TGTGCCAGCAGTTTTAAGGGGCAAACTGAAGCTTTCTTT
clone size: -
D gene: -
V gene: TRBV12-3/TRBV12-4
J gene: TRBJ1-1

CDR3 protein: CASSSPLDSGGVQETQYF
CDR3 DNA: TGTGCCAGCAGCTCGCCACTTGATAGCGGGGGGGTACAAGAGACCCAGTACTTC
clone size: -
D gene: TRBD2
V gene: TRBV7-6
J gene: TRBJ2-5

CDR3 protein: CASREQAYEQYF
CDR3 DNA: TGTGCCAGCAGAGAACAGGCCTACGAGCAGTACTTC
clone size: -
D gene: -
V gene: TRBV6-6
J gene: TRBJ2-7

CDR3 protein: CASSLAARRGYTDTQYF
CDR3 DNA: TGTGCCAGCAGCTTGGCCGCTAGGCGGGGGTACACAGATACGCAGTATTTT
clone size: -
D gene: TRBD2
V gene: TRBV5-4
J gene: TRBJ2-3

CDR3 protein: CASSVTPAGDVGDTQYF
CDR3 DNA: TGTGCCAGCAGCGTAACCCCAGCGGGAGACGTAGGCGATACGCAGTATTTT
clone size: once
D gene: TRBD2
V gene: TRBV9
J gene: TRBJ2-3

CDR3 protein: CATSDLGQGRVDFVDTQYF
CDR3 DNA: TGTGCCACCAGTGATTTGGGACAGGGACGTGTTGATTTCGTGGATACGCAGTATTTT
clone size: -
D gene: TRBD1
V gene: TRBV24-1
J gene: TRBJ2-3

CDR3 protein: CASSLDLGQGGKLFF
CDR3 DNA: TGTGCCAGCAGCTTAGATTTGGGTCAGGGAGGAAAACTGTTTTTT
clone size: -
D gene: -
V gene: TRBV11-2
J gene: TRBJ1-4

CDR3 protein: CASSLASVATNTEAFF
CDR3 DNA: TGTGCCAGCTCACTAGCCTCGGTCGCCACAAACACTGAAGCTTTCTTT
clone size: -
D gene: -
V gene: TRBV18
J gene: TRBJ1-1

CDR3 protein: CAIRNGLAADTQYF
CDR3 DNA: TGTGCCATCAGAAATGGACTAGCGGCAGATACGCAGTATTTT
clone size: once
D gene: TRBD2
V gene: TRBV10-3
J gene: TRBJ2-3

CDR3 protein: CSARGEETQYF
CDR3 DNA: TGCAGTGCTAGAGGGGAGGAGACCCAGTACTTC
clone size: -
D gene: -
V gene: TRBV20-1
J gene: TRBJ2-5

CDR3 protein: CASSLGLPYQETQYF
CDR3 DNA: TGTGCCAGCAGCTTAGGTCTCCCTTACCAAGAGACCCAGTACTTC
clone size: -
D gene: -
V gene: TRBV7-9
J gene: TRBJ2-5

CDR3 protein: CASSFTSPGELFF
CDR3 DNA: TGTGCCAGCAGCTTCACTAGCCCCGGGGAGCTGTTTTTT
clone size: once
D gene: -
V gene: TRBV7-9
J gene: TRBJ2-2

CDR3 protein: CASSLSVGAQYF
CDR3 DNA: TGCGCCAGCAGCTTGTCAGTCGGGGCGCAGTATTTT
clone size: -
D gene: -
V gene: TRBV5-1
J gene: TRBJ2-3